This TCR beta chain is drawn from a study of T cell changes during pregnancy in multiple sclerosis. Generated by immunoSEQ multiplex PCR, the TCRdb table keeps only in-frame clones and is missing some. Found here are around 100,000 clones, roughly 90% of them singletons; the top ten hold about 3.2%. Per germline, CDR1 SGDLS and CDR2 YYNGEE. This CDR3 spans 15 amino acids. The V and J ends lost 2 bases and 4 bases respectively, with 15 bases between them. The gene calls are TRBV9 and TRBJ2-5, with D possibly TRBD2 on 6 matching bases. The receptor comes from a female donor with multiple sclerosis, enrolled in a pregnancy study. Material: peripheral blood, obtained after pregnancy. The CDR3 DNA follows: TGTGCCAGCAGCGTTGGTAGCGGAAGTCGAGAGACCCAGTACTTC. It codes for CASSVGSGSRETQYF.